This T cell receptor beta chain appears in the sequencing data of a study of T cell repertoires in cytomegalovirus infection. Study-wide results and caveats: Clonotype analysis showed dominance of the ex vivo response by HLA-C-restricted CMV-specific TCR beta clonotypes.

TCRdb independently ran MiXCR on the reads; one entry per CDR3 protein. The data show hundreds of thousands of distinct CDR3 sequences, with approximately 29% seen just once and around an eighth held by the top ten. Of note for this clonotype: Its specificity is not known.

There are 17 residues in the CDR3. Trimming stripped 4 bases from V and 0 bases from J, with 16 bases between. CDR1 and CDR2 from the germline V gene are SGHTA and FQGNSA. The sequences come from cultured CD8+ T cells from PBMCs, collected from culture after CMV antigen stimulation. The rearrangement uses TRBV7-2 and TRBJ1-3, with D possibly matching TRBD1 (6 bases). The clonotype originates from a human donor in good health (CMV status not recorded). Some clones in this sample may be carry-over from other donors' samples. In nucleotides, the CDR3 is TGTGCCAGCAGCTATAAAAGGGGGGTTAGCTCTGGAAACACCATATATTTT. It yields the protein CASSYKRGVSSGNTIYF.